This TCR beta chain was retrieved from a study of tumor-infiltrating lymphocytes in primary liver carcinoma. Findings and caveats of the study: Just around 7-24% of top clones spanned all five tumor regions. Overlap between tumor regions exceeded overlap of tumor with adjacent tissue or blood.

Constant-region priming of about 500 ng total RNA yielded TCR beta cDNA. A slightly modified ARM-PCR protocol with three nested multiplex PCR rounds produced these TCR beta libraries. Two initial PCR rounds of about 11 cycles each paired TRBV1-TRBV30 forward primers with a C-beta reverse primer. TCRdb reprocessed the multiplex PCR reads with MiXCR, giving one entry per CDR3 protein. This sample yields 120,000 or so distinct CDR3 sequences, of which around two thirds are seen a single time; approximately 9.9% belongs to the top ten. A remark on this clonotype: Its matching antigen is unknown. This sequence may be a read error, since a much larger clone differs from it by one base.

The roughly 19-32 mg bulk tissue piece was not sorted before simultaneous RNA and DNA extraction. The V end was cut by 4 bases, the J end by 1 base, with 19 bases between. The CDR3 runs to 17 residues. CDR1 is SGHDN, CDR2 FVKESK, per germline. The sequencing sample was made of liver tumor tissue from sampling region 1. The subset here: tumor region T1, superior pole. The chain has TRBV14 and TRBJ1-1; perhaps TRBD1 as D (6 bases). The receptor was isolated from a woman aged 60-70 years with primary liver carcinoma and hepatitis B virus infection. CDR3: CASSPRQGRVWNTEAFF. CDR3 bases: TGTGCCAGCAGCCCGAGGCAGGGGAGAGTGTGGAACACTGAAGCTTTCTTT.